Given below is one TCR beta chain in context. Its matching antigen is unknown. This entry is derived from a study of shared clonotypes between healthy human individuals. Whole-study findings and limits: A limitation of the genetic and exposure-history diversity represented arose from few donors.

Clones were read by immunoSEQ multiplex PCR, and TCRdb kept only the in-frame ones, dropping some. The sample has more than 2 million clones, approximately 94% seen once; the top ten hold 0.9% to 1.3%. As defined, naive CD8 cells were CD45RO-negative and positively selected for CCR7, with terminally differentiated effector memory CD45RA+ cells excluded. Sequencing used naive CD8+ T cells sorted from blood. The receptor comes from a man younger than 35 in good health.

CDR3 protein: CASTLSSGGVDEQYF. Written as DNA, the CDR3 is TGTGCCAGCACCCTTTCTAGCGGGGGGGTCGACGAGCAGTACTTC. The chain uses TRBV5-4 and TRBJ2-7; TRBD2 matches 12 bases. V shed 6 bases and J 5 bases; nucleotides not matched to a gene: 9. The germline gives CDR1 SGHNT, CDR2 YYREEE (reference sequence). There are 15 residues in the CDR3.